The T cell receptor beta chain under discussion was sequenced for a study of response to subunit inactivated influenza vaccine. Findings and caveats of the study: That few new T cells are recruited by each seasonal influenza vaccination was the authors' suggestion.

From the RT-PCR reads, TCRdb called clonotypes with MiXCR, one entry per CDR3 protein. The sample carries more than 600,000 distinct CDR3 sequences, under 20% recorded once. Remarks on this clonotype: Its antigen is undetermined.

CDR3 size: 13 residues. Germline V gene data show CDR1 as MNHEY and CDR2 as SVGEGT. V lost 8 bases and J 2 bases, leaving 12 bases between the germline ends. The specimen was PBMCs from blood, collected 5 days after vaccination. The source is a man between 45 and 60 years old who received an inactivated influenza vaccine. V is TRBV6-2 or TRBV6-3 and J is TRBJ1-1; no definite D call. The CDR3 nucleotides are TGTGCCAGCGGTAGGAGACCTAACACTGAAGCTTTCTTT. It specifies CASGRRPNTEAFF.